This TCR beta chain was obtained from a study of blood T cell repertoires in COVID-19. Overall study context: Recovered status applied to Cohort 3 donors who had two consecutive negative PCRs. It also applied to those with clearance or with symptom resolution.

This clone appeared a few times. The table came from immunoSEQ multiplex PCR; TCRdb's copy has only in-frame clones and leaves some out. The table has about 150,000 clones, around 80% seen once; the top ten hold over 15%. Sequenced input: PBMCs or T cells enriched from blood (not recorded which). This TCR came from a woman between 70 and 85 years old in a cohort exposed to, infected with or recovered from COVID-19 (not recorded which).

The CDR3 protein is CSASESGPRPEQFF. For the CDR3, the DNA is TGCAGTGCTAGTGAGAGCGGGCCCCGTCCTGAGCAGTTCTTC. V gene TRBV20-1 combines with J gene TRBJ2-1, with D possibly being TRBD2 (6 bases). CDR1 and CDR2 from the germline V gene are DFQATT and SNEGSKA (reference sequence). CDR3 length equals 14 residues. The V end was cut by 3 bases, the J end by 9 bases, with 18 bases between.